The 24 T cell receptor beta chains below were found in one sample sequenced in a study of technical replicates of blood from a handful of donors. Generated by immunoSEQ multiplex PCR, the TCRdb table keeps only in-frame clones and is missing some. The table has about 83,000 clones, 92% seen once. What was sequenced was T cells isolated from PBMCs. Receptors were obtained from a human donor in good health.

The chain uses TRBV11-3 and TRBJ2-6; possibly TRBD1 for D (6 bases). CDR1 SGHNT and CDR2 YENEEA come from the germline V gene. CDR3 length equals 14 residues. V lost 5 bases and J 4 bases, leaving 9 bases between the germline ends. CDR3: CASSHGTGANVLTF. Written as DNA, the CDR3 is TGTGCCAGCAGCCATGGGACAGGGGCCAACGTCCTGACTTTC.

This clone was seen a single time. This chain uses TRBV28 with TRBJ2-1; D is unresolved. Germline assignment: CDR1 MDHEN and CDR2 SYDVKM. The CDR3 runs to 11 residues. Trimming took 3 bases from V and 12 from J, leaving 9 bases between them. The CDR3 DNA follows: TGTGCCAGCAGTTTCGCCACGGGGCAGTTCTTC. It codes for CASSFATGQFF.

This clone was observed a single time. V is TRBV6-1 and J is TRBJ1-5; D perhaps matches TRBD1 (6 bases). V shed 4 bases and J shed 0 bases, with 10 bases lying between them. The CDR3 is 15 amino acids. Germline-derived CDR1 and CDR2 are MNHNS and SASEGT. The CDR3 loop is CASSGDKHSNQPQHF. The CDR3 DNA reads as TGTGCCAGCAGTGGGGACAAACATAGCAATCAGCCCCAGCATTTT.

The V gene is TRBV4-1, the J gene TRBJ2-1; D may be TRBD1 (5 bases). Trimming cost V 6 bases and J 3 bases, with 18 bases left between them. CDR1 MGHRA and CDR2 YSYEKL come from the germline V gene. This CDR3 comprises 16 residues. The CDR3 DNA reads TGCGCCAGCAGGGCCAGCCCCAGGGATAACTACAATGAGCAGTTCTTC. Amino acid sequence: CASRASPRDNYNEQFF.

V gene TRBV7-2 combines with J gene TRBJ1-1; 7 nucleotides agree with TRBD1. Germline loops: CDR1 SGHTA, CDR2 FQGNSA. The CDR3 consists of 19 residues. J was trimmed by 1 base and V by 5 bases; bases with no gene match: 19. This CDR3 is CASSAPPGQARDRNTEAFF. CDR3 DNA: TGTGCCAGCAGCGCCCCCCCCGGACAGGCCCGGGACAGGAACACTGAAGCTTTCTTT.

V gene TRBV12-5 combines with J gene TRBJ2-5; 7 bases match TRBD1. In germline, CDR1 is LGHNT, CDR2 FRNRAP. V was clipped by 3 bases and J by 7 bases; unmatched bases: 8. The CDR3 loop spans 14 amino acids. CDR3 coding DNA: TGTGCTAGTGGTTTAGGGACAGCGCTGGGGACCCAGTACTTC. It translates to CASGLGTALGTQYF.

J is TRBJ2-1 and V is TRBV5-1; D is perhaps TRBD2 (6 bases). The V end lost 5 bases, the J end lost 6 bases, and 18 bases lay between the germline ends. The CDR3 contains 15 residues. CDR1 is SGHRS, CDR2 YFSETQ, per germline. CDR3 protein: CASRSGLSPPNEQFF. Written as DNA, the CDR3 is TGCGCCAGCAGGTCGGGACTTTCCCCCCCCAATGAGCAGTTCTTC.

The chain joins TRBV19 to TRBJ2-5, with D unresolved. Germline V gene lookup returns CDR1 LNHDA and CDR2 SQIVND (reference sequence). The CDR3 spans 13 residues. V gave up 9 bases and J gave up 5 bases, with 16 bases separating them. DNA of the CDR3: TGTGCCAGCAGGCTTAATCCCAGTGAGACCCAGTACTTC. This translates into CASRLNPSETQYF.

The V gene is TRBV11-2, the J gene TRBJ2-7; 7 bases fit TRBD2. Losses at the gene ends were 6 bases for V and 2 bases for J; bases not matched to a gene: 10. The CDR3 loop spans 15 amino acids. The germline CDR1 and CDR2 sequences are SGHAT and FQNNGV. The CDR3 DNA reads as TGTGCCAGCAGTCTGACTCGACTAGCCGCCTACGAGCAGTACTTC. Amino acids: CASSLTRLAAYEQYF.

The V gene is TRBV5-1, the J gene TRBJ2-2; 8 bases match TRBD2. Per the germline V gene, CDR1 is SGHRS and CDR2 is YFSETQ. Trimming cost V 4 bases and J 4 bases; bases outside gene matches: 6. The CDR3 has 15 residues. The CDR3 DNA sequence: TGCGCCAGCAGCACTGATAGCGGGACCACCGGGGAGCTGTTTTTT. Translating it yields CASSTDSGTTGELFF.

V gene TRBV6-5 combines with J gene TRBJ1-4; D gene unclear. Trimming stripped 2 bases from V and 7 bases from J, with 8 bases between. The CDR3 runs 13 residues. In germline, CDR1 is MNHEY, CDR2 SVGAGI. The CDR3 nucleotides are TGTGCCAGCAGTTACGGCTCCGCTGAAAAACTGTTTTTT. Its protein is CASSYGSAEKLFF.

Only one count was recorded for this clone. The V gene is TRBV6-5, the J gene TRBJ2-1, with TRBD2 identical over 7 bases. The CDR3 has 15 amino acids. CDR1 is MNHEY and CDR2 is SVGAGI in the germline V gene. The ends lost 1 base at V and 8 bases at J; junction bases unmatched: 8. CDR3 coding DNA: TGTGCCAGCAGTTACTTGGCTAGCGGTGGGGATGAGCAGTTCTTC. It yields the protein CASSYLASGGDEQFF.

The rearrangement links TRBV6-1 to TRBJ2-4; D is possibly TRBD2 (5 bases). The CDR3 consists of 13 residues. Germline V gene data show CDR1 as MNHNS and CDR2 as SASEGT. V was shortened by 4 bases and J by 4 bases, with 8 bases between the two germline ends. CDR3 protein: CASSVGLKNIQYF. CDR3 DNA: TGTGCCAGCAGTGTAGGACTTAAAAACATTCAGTACTTC.

This chain links TRBV5-1 with TRBJ2-2, with TRBD2 matching over 10 bases. This CDR3 has 22 amino acids. From germline, CDR1 is SGHRS and CDR2 YFSETQ. The junction had 23 bases not matched to a gene; V was cut back by 2 bases and J by 4 bases. The CDR3 DNA reads TGCGCCAGCAGCTTCCTAGCGGGGGCGAGATCTCCGACCCGAACACTCACCGGGGAGCTGTTTTTT. This translates into CASSFLAGARSPTRTLTGELFF.

J is TRBJ1-2 and V is TRBV2; D possibly corresponds to TRBD1 (5 bases). V lost 4 bases and J 5 bases, leaving 14 bases between the germline ends. The CDR3 totals 14 residues. CDR1 SNHLY and CDR2 FYNNEI come from the germline V gene. This CDR3 is CASSGDSVMYGYTF. Written as DNA, the CDR3 is TGTGCCAGCAGTGGGGACTCGGTCATGTATGGCTACACCTTC.

The chain employs TRBV10-3 and TRBJ2-7, with TRBD1 as a possible D gene (5 bases). V lost 4 bases and J 2 bases, leaving 9 bases between the germline ends. The CDR3 extends over 13 amino acids. Germline loops: CDR1 ENHRY, CDR2 SYGVKD. The CDR3 coding sequence is TGTGCCATCAGTGCAGGGCGCGCCTACGAGCAGTACTTC. It encodes CAISAGRAYEQYF.

The chain couples TRBV6-1 to TRBJ2-5, with 7 bases that match TRBD1. The CDR3 extends over 15 amino acids. The V segment lost 4 bases and the J segment 1 base; nucleotides outside the gene matches: 6. Germline CDR1 and CDR2: MNHNS and SASEGT. CDR3 DNA: TGTGCCAGCAGTGCACGACAGGGTCTCCAAGAGACCCAGTACTTC. Residues: CASSARQGLQETQYF.

This chain uses TRBV19 with TRBJ1-6; 8 nucleotides match TRBD1. V shed 7 bases, J shed 0 bases, and the junction held 14 bases outside the gene matches. This CDR3 has 19 residues. In germline, CDR1 is LNHDA, CDR2 SQIVND (reference sequence). CDR3 in DNA: TGTGCCAGTATCCTGGACAGGGCTCCCAAGAGCTCCTATAATTCACCCCTCCACTTT. Protein sequence: CASILDRAPKSSYNSPLHF.

The J gene is TRBJ2-3, the V gene TRBV4-1, with D possibly matching TRBD1 (5 bases). Trimming took off 4 bases at V and 0 bases at J, with 14 bases between the two ends. Germline-derived CDR1 and CDR2 are MGHRA and YSYEKL. The CDR3 length is 16 residues. CDR3 nucleotide sequence: TGCGCCAGCAGCCGGACAACCGGCCGTAGCACAGATACGCAGTATTTT. It yields the protein CASSRTTGRSTDTQYF.

This CDR3 is CAWAGSHKKLFF. Written as DNA, the CDR3 is TGTGCCTGGGCGGGGTCCCATAAAAAACTGTTTTTT. This sequence joins TRBV30 and TRBJ1-4; no clear D. The ends were cut back, 5 bases at V and 9 bases at J, with 13 bases in the middle. Germline loops: CDR1 GTSNPN, CDR2 SVGIG (reference sequence). This CDR3 is 12 amino acids long. The entire variable domain, with the rest obtained from reference TRBV30 and TRBJ1-4, is as follows: SQTIHQWPATLVQPVGSPLSLECTVEGTSNPNLYWYRQAAGRGLQLLFYSVGIGQISSEVPQNLSASRPQDRQFILSSKKLLLSDSGFYLCAWAGSHKKLFFGSGTQLSVL.

V is TRBV5-1 and J is TRBJ2-2; tentatively, D is TRBD1 (6 bases). Germline-derived CDR1 and CDR2 are SGHRS and YFSETQ. V was clipped by 2 bases and J by 0 bases, with 8 bases between them. The CDR3 contains 15 residues. Here the CDR3 reads CASSFGTPNTGELFF. CDR3 sequence (DNA): TGCGCCAGCAGCTTCGGGACACCGAACACCGGGGAGCTGTTTTTT.

This chain uses TRBV11-3 with TRBJ2-1, with TRBD2 matching 9 bases. CDR3 length: 16 amino acids. Per germline, CDR1 SGHNT and CDR2 YENEEA. Germline trimming cut 1 base from V and 7 bases from J; bases unmatched to any gene: 8. This CDR3 is CASSLVGGGAWNEQFF. The CDR3 DNA is TGTGCCAGCAGCTTAGTCGGCGGGGGGGCGTGGAATGAGCAGTTCTTC.

The rearrangement uses TRBV6-5 and TRBJ1-5, with 7 positions matching TRBD1. Per the germline V gene, CDR1 is MNHEY and CDR2 is SVGAGI. Germline trimming cut 5 bases from V and 5 bases from J; bases unmatched to any gene: 9. The CDR3 runs 15 residues. In nucleotides, the CDR3 is TGTGCCAGCAGTACTACCTGGGACAGTCATCAGCCCCAGCATTTT. This codes for CASSTTWDSHQPQHF.

The V call is TRBV6-5, the J call TRBJ1-2; 7 bases fit TRBD1. Per germline, CDR1 MNHEY and CDR2 SVGAGI. This CDR3 is 16 amino acids long. The V gene end was trimmed by 0 bases and the J gene end by 6 bases; junction bases not matched to a gene: 10. CDR3 coding DNA: TGTGCCAGCAGTTACTCGAGGGGGCGTCAGCGAGATGGCTACACCTTC. Amino acids: CASSYSRGRQRDGYTF.